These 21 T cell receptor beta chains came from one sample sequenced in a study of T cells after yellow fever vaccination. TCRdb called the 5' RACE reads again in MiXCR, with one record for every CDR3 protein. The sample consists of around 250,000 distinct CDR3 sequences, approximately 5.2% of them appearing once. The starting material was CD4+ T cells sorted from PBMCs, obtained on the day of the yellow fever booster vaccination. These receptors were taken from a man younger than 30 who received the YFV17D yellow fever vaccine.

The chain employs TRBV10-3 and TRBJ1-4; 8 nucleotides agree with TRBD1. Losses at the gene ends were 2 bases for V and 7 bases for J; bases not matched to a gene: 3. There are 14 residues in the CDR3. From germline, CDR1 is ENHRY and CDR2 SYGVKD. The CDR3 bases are TGTGCCATCAGTGAGCTACAGGGGGTTGAAAAACTGTTTTTT. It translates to CAISELQGVEKLFF.

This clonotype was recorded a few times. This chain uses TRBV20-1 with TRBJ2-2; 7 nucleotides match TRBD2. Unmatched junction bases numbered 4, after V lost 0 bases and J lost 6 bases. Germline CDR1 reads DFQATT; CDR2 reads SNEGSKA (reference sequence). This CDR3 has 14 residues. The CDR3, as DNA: TGCAGTGCTAGAGAATTGGGAGGGGCCGGGGAGCTGTTTTTT. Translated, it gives CSARELGGAGELFF.

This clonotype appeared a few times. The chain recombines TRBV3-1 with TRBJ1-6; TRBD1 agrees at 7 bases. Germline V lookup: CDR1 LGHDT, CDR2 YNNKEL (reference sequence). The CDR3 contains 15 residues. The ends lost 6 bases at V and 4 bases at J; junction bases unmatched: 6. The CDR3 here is CASRQDRRYNSPLHF. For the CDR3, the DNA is TGTGCCAGCAGACAGGACAGGCGGTATAATTCACCCCTCCACTTT.

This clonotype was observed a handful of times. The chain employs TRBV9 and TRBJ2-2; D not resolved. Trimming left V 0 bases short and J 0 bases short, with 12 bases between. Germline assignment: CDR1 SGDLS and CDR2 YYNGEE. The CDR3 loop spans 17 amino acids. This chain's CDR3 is CASSVGLSAANTGELFF. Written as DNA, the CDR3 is TGTGCCAGCAGCGTAGGACTCTCGGCGGCGAACACCGGGGAGCTGTTTTTT.

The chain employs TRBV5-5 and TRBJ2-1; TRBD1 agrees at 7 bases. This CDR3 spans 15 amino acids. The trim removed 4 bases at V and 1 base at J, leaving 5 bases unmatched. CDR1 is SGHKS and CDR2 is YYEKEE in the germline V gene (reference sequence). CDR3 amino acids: CASSVEGASYNEQFF. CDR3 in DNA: TGTGCCAGCAGCGTAGAGGGGGCTTCCTACAATGAGCAGTTCTTC.

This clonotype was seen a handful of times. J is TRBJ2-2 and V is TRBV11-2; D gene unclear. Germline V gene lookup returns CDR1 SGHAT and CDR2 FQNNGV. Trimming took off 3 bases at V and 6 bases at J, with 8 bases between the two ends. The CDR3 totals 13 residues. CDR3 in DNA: TGTGCCAGCAGCTTGGTGGTTTCCGGGGAGCTGTTTTTT. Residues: CASSLVVSGELFF. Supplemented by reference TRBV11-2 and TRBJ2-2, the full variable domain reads EAGVAQSPRYKIIEKRQSVAFWCNPISGHATLYWYQQILGQGPKLLIQFQNNGVVDDSQLPKDRFSAERLKGVDSTLKIQPAKLEDSAVYLCASSLVVSGELFFGEGSRLTVL.

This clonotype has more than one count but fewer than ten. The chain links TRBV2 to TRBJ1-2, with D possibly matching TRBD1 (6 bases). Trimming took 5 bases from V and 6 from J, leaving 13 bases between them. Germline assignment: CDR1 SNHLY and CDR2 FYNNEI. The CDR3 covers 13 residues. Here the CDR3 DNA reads TGTGCCAGCAGTAGCAGCGCAGGGGATGGCTACACCTTC. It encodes CASSSSAGDGYTF.

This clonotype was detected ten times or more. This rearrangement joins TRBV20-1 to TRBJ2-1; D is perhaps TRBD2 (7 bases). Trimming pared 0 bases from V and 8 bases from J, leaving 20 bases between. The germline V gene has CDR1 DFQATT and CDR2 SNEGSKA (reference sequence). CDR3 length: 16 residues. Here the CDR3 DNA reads TGCAGTGCTAGAGAGGGGAGGGGGGTCTCCTGGGATGAGCAGTTCTTC. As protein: CSAREGRGVSWDEQFF.

Here the CDR3 DNA reads TGCGCCAGCAGCTTCGGCAGAAACTACGAGCAGTACGTC. The encoded protein is CASSFGRNYEQYV. The V gene is TRBV5-1, the J gene TRBJ2-7, with D unclear. The ends were cut back, 2 bases at V and 3 bases at J, with 9 bases in the middle. In germline, CDR1 is SGHRS, CDR2 YFSETQ. This CDR3 contains 13 residues.

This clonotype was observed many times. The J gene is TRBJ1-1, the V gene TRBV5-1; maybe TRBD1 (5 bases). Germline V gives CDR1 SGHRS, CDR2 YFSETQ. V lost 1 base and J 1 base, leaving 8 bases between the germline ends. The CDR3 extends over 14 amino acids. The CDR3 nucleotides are TGCGCCAGCAGCTTGTGGGGGGGGAACACTGAAGCTTTCTTT. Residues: CASSLWGGNTEAFF.

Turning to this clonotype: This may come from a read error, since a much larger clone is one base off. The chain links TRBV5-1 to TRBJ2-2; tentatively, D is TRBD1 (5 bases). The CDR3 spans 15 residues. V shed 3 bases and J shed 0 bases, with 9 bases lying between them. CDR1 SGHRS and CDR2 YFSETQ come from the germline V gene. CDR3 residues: CASSSETANTGELFF. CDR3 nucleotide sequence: TGCGCCAGCAGCTCGGAGACAGCGAACACCGGGGAGCTGTTTTTT.

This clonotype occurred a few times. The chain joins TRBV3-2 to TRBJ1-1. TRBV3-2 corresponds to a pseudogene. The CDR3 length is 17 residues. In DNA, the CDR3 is TGTGCCAGCAGCCAAGAAATATACAGAGCTAAGAACACTGAAGCTTTCTTT. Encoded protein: CASSQEIYRAKNTEAFF.

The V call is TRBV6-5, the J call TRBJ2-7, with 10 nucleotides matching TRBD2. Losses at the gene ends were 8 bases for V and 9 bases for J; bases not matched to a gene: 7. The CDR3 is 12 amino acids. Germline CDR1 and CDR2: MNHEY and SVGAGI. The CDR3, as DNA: TGTGCCAGCTCGCTTAGCGGGGGGCCGCAGTACTTC. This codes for CASSLSGGPQYF.

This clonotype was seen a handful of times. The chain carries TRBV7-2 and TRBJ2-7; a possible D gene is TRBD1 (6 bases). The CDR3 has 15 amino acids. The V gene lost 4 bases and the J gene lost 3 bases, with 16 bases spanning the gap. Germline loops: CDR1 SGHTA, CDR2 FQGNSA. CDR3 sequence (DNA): TGTGCCAGCAGCTGGGTCGGACAGACTGGCTACGAGCAGTACTTC. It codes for CASSWVGQTGYEQYF.

CDR3 protein: CASRNQPNSPLHF. The CDR3 nucleotides are TGTGCCAGCAGGAATCAACCGAATTCACCCCTCCACTTT. The rearrangement links TRBV12-3 or TRBV12-4 to TRBJ1-6; D remains ambiguous. The length of the CDR3 is 13 residues. Trimming removed 6 bases at V and 7 bases at J, with 10 bases between.

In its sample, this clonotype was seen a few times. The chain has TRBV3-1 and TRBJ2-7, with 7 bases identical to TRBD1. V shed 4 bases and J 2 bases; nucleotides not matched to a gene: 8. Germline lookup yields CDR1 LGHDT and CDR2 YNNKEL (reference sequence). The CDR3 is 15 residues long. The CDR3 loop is CASSPRRDSTYEQYF. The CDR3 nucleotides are TGTGCCAGCAGCCCTCGTCGGGACAGTACCTACGAGCAGTACTTC.

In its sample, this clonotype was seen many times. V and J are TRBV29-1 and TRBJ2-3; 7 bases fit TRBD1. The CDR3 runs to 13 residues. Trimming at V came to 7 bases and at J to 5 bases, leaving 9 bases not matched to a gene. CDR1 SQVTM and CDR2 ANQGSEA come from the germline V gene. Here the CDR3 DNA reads TGCAGCGCCACCTCGAGGGGGCAAGATACGCAGTATTTT. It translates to CSATSRGQDTQYF.

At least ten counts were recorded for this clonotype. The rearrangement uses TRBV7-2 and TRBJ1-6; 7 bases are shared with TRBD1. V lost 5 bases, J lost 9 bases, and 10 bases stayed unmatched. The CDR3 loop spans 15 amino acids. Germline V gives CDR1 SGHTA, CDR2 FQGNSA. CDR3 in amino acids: CASSPRQGGSSPLHF. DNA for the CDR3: TGTGCCAGCAGCCCCCGTCAGGGGGGAAGTTCACCCCTCCACTTT.

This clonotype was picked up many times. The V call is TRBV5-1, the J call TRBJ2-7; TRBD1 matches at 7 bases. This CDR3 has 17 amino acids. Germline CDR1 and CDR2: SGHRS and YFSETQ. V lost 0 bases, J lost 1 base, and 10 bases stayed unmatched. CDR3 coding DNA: TGCGCCAGCAGCTTGGCTGTGGGCAGGGGGATTTCCTACGAGCAGTACTTC. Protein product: CASSLAVGRGISYEQYF.

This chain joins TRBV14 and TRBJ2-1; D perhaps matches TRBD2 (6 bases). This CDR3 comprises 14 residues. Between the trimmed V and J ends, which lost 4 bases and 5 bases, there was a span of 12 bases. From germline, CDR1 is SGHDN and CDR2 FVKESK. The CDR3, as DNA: TGTGCCAGCAGCCCGAGCGGGTGGGACAATGAGCAGTTCTTC. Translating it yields CASSPSGWDNEQFF.

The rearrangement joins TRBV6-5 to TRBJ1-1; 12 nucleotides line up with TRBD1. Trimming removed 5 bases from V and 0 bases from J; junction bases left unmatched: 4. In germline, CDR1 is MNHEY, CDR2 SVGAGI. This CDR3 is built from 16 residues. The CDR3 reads CASSGDRGRMNTEAFF. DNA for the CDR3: TGTGCCAGCAGTGGGGACAGGGGGCGTATGAACACTGAAGCTTTCTTT.